This T cell receptor beta chain was identified during a study of shared clonotypes between healthy human individuals. Study as a whole: Samples came from a couple of female and a few male donors aged 18 to 49. Used for every donor were three CD4 naive, three CD4 memory, two CD8 naive and one CD8 memory plate. Study conclusions and caveats: Compared with memory subsets, naive subsets generally had larger estimated richness.

Once extracted for a subset, genomic DNA was divided evenly among several immunoSEQ plates. Clones were read by immunoSEQ multiplex PCR, and TCRdb kept only the in-frame ones, dropping some. The repertoire has 2.3 million or so clones, more than 85% of them found once; the top ten carry about 0.37%. Trimming stripped 3 bases from V and 6 bases from J, with 13 bases between. CDR1 is SGHKS and CDR2 is YYEKEE in the germline V gene (reference sequence). The CDR3 extends over 14 amino acids. This clone appeared a single time. Its antigen is still unknown. The V call is TRBV5-5, the J call TRBJ2-1; perhaps TRBD2 as D (5 bases). The source material was naive CD4+ T cells from PBMCs. Subset meaning: CD45RA+ positively selected. The receptor comes from a man in his late teens or twenties in good health. Some clones in this sample may be carry-over from other donors' samples. In nucleotides, the CDR3 is TGTGCCAGCAGCTCAAGCGCTAGCTCCAATGAGCAGTTCTTC. This translates into CASSSSASSNEQFF.